This is a list of T cell receptor beta chains from one sample in a study of T cell changes during pregnancy in multiple sclerosis. Sequencing used immunoSEQ multiplex PCR; TCRdb keeps in-frame clones, though not all of them. Among some 130,000 clones listed, about 95% were seen once. The sample consisted of peripheral blood, taken after pregnancy. These TCRs come from a female donor with multiple sclerosis, enrolled in a pregnancy study. Each CDR3 is given with its conserved first and last residue. Fields, in order: V gene, J gene, clone size, D gene, CDR3 DNA, CDR3 protein. D genes are given only for firm matches. Clone size appears in some rows only: once, few, many, or a class for an expanded clone.

TRBV19	TRBJ2-1	.	.	TGTGCCAGTAGTATTTTTGTTCGTAGTAGCCGCAACAATGAGCAGTTCTTC	CASSIFVRSSRNNEQFF
TRBV30	TRBJ1-2	.	TRBD1	TGTGCCTGGAGGCCACAGGGGGCAGGTGGCTACACCTTC	CAWRPQGAGGYTF
TRBV4-2	TRBJ2-2	.	.	TGTGCCAGCAGCCAAGAGAGCGGGTTAACCGGGGAGCTGTTTTTT	CASSQESGLTGELFF
TRBV1	TRBJ2-3	.	.	TGCACCAGCAGCCAACCAAGACTAGCGGGAGAAGTTGAATCGGTCACAGATACGCAGTATTTT	CTSSQPRLAGEVESVTDTQYF
TRBV7-9	TRBJ1-3	once	TRBD1	TGTGCCAGCCGTAGGGACAGCCCTTTCTCTGGAAACACCATATATTTT	CASRRDSPFSGNTIYF
TRBV27	TRBJ2-7	.	.	TGTGCCAGCAGTTTGGCCCAACCAGGCCACGAGCAGTACTTC	CASSLAQPGHEQYF
TRBV7-9	TRBJ1-2	.	.	TGTGCCAGCTCTCGTCTTATGGCAGGGGCTCCTGGGGGCTACACCTTC	CASSRLMAGAPGGYTF
TRBV9	TRBJ2-7	.	TRBD1	TGTGCCAGCAGCGTCGGGACAGGGGGACCCTACGAGCAGTACTTC	CASSVGTGGPYEQYF
TRBV15	TRBJ2-7	.	TRBD2	TGTGCCACCAGAGACGACTCTAGCGGGCTCTACGAGCAGTACTTC	CATRDDSSGLYEQYF
TRBV7-8	TRBJ1-5	.	.	TGTGCCAGCAGCTTTGGGGAGGGGACCACAAATCAGCCCCAGCATTTT	CASSFGEGTTNQPQHF
TRBV7-2	TRBJ2-7	.	.	TGTGCCAGCAGCTTAGTACAGGGTTTGGCGTACGAGCAGTACTTC	CASSLVQGLAYEQYF
TRBV7-9	TRBJ1-1	.	.	TGTGCCAGCAGGGACGGACTCCTGAACACTGAAGCTTTCTTT	CASRDGLLNTEAFF
TRBV10-2	TRBJ2-7	.	TRBD2	TGCGCCAGCAGGGGGGGGGAAGGAAGAAGCTACGAGCAGTACTTC	CASRGGEGRSYEQYF
TRBV29-1	TRBJ1-1	.	.	TGCAGCGCCGAGGGGGACACTGAAGCTTTCTTT	CSAEGDTEAFF
TRBV6-5	TRBJ1-5	.	.	TGTGCCAGCAGCGGGGACACGGGGCCCAATCAGCCCCAGCATTTT	CASSGDTGPNQPQHF
TRBV28	TRBJ1-1	.	.	TGTGCCAGCAGTTTATTTAGGGAGATCACTGAAGCTTTCTTT	CASSLFREITEAFF
TRBV2	TRBJ1-2	.	TRBD1	TGTGCCAGCAGTCGGGTCAGGACAGGGCTTAACTATGGCTACACCTTC	CASSRVRTGLNYGYTF
TRBV11-3	TRBJ2-1	.	TRBD2	TGTGCCAGCAGCTTAGGAGTAGCGGGAGGGGTAGATGAGCAGTTCTTC	CASSLGVAGGVDEQFF
TRBV13	TRBJ1-5	.	.	TGTGCCAGCAGCACTTCGGACAGCCAGGAGCCCCAGCATTTT	CASSTSDSQEPQHF
TRBV6-1	TRBJ2-7	.	TRBD1	TGTGCCAGCATGACAGGGGGATCCTACGAGCAGTACTTC	CASMTGGSYEQYF
TRBV5-1	TRBJ1-2	.	.	TGCGCCAGCAGCCCGGGAGCCCTAGGTTATGGCTACACCTTC	CASSPGALGYGYTF
TRBV27	TRBJ1-4	.	.	TGTGCCAGCGGTCGACTAGCGGCTGAAAAACTGTTTTTT	CASGRLAAEKLFF
TRBV6-6	TRBJ1-2	.	TRBD1	TGTGCCAGCAGACCGACAGGGGGTAACTATGGCTACACCTTC	CASRPTGGNYGYTF
TRBV5-8	TRBJ2-3	.	TRBD2	TGTGCCAGCAGCTTGGGGGGGACTAGCGGGAGATGGACAGATACGCAGTATTTT	CASSLGGTSGRWTDTQYF
TRBV27	TRBJ1-4	.	TRBD1	TGTGCCAGCAGTTTCTCCGGACAGGGCGGAAGCGAAAAACTGTTTTTT	CASSFSGQGGSEKLFF
TRBV30	TRBJ1-2	.	.	TGTGCCTGGGCCGACTTCGATGGCTACACCTTC	CAWADFDGYTF
TRBV4-2	TRBJ1-3	.	.	TGTGCCAGCAGCCAAGATGCCGGGACTGGAAACACCATATATTTT	CASSQDAGTGNTIYF
TRBV19	TRBJ2-3	.	.	TGTGCCAGTAGTACCGGGACATACACAGATACGCAGTATTTT	CASSTGTYTDTQYF
TRBV5-8	TRBJ1-2	.	.	TGTGCCAGCAGCTTGGACAGCTTTCGTTATGGCTACACCTTC	CASSLDSFRYGYTF
TRBV27	TRBJ2-7	.	TRBD1	TGTGCCAGCAGTCACCGACAGGGGGCCTACGAGCAGTACTTC	CASSHRQGAYEQYF
TRBV7-9	TRBJ2-1	.	.	TGTGCCAGCATGGAGATTCGGCACAATGAGCAGTTCTTC	CASMEIRHNEQFF
TRBV28	TRBJ1-1	few	.	TGTGCCAGCAGTTTATTACAGGGTGAAGCTTTCTTT	CASSLLQGEAFF
TRBV28	TRBJ1-3	.	.	TGTGCCAGCAGTTTAGACCTAGGAAGAACCATATATTTT	CASSLDLGRTIYF
TRBV27	TRBJ1-5	.	TRBD1	TGTGCCAGCAGTTCCGGGACAGGGGGCGGCAATCAGCCCCAGCATTTT	CASSSGTGGGNQPQHF
TRBV19	TRBJ1-5	.	.	TGTGCCAGTAGTCTGGGCTCCAATCAGCCCCAGCATTTT	CASSLGSNQPQHF
TRBV18	TRBJ1-5	.	.	TGTGCCAGCTCATCCCGGTACTACCGCAATCAGCCCCAGCATTTT	CASSSRYYRNQPQHF
TRBV28	TRBJ1-2	.	.	TGTGCCAGCAGTAGCCCTTATACAGGAATAGGCGAATATGGCTACACCTTC	CASSSPYTGIGEYGYTF
TRBV27	TRBJ1-1	.	.	TGTGCCAGCAGTTTGGGGGGACGGAACACTGAAGCTTTCTTT	CASSLGGRNTEAFF
TRBV28	TRBJ2-1	.	TRBD2	TGTGCCAGCAGTTGGTTAGCGGGAGGCGGTGAGCAGTTCTTC	CASSWLAGGGEQFF
TRBV27	TRBJ2-7	once	TRBD2	TGTGCCAGCCGGACTAGCGGGGATTACGAGCAGTACTTC	CASRTSGDYEQYF
TRBV6-6	TRBJ2-7	once	.	TGTGCCAGCAGTTACGAGGAGGCAGGTGCGACCTACGAGCAGTACTTC	CASSYEEAGATYEQYF